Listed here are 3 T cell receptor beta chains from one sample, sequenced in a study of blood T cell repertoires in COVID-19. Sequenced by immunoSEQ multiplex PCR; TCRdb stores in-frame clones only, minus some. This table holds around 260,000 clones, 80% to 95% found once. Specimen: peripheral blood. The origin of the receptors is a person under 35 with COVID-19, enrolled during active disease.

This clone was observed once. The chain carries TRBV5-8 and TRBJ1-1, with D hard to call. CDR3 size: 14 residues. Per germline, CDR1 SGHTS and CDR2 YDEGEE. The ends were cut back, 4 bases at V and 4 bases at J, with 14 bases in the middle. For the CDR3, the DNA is TGTGCCAGCAGCATTGCCCCCGGGTTCACTGAAGCTTTCTTT. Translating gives CASSIAPGFTEAFF.

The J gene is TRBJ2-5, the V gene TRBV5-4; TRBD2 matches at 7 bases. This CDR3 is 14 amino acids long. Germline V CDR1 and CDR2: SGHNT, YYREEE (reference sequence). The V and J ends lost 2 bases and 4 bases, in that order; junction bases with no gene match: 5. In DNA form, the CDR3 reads TGTGCCAGCAGCTTCGAGACTAGCAGAGAGACCCAGTACTTC. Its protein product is CASSFETSRETQYF.

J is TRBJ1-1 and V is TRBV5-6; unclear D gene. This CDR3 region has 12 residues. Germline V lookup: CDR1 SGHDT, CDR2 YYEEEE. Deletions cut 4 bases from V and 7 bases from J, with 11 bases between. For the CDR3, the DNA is TGTGCCAGCAGCCCCGCGGTGGGTGAAGCTTTCTTT. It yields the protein CASSPAVGEAFF.